This is a list of T cell receptor beta chains from one sample in a study of beta chain features in type 1 diabetes. The table came from immunoSEQ multiplex PCR; TCRdb's copy has only in-frame clones and leaves some out. The repertoire holds 200,000 to 250,000 clones, over 65% seen once, with approximately 0.053% in the top ten. The sample comprised naive CD4+ T cells from blood. The receptors originated from a man aged 25-45 years in good health. Both conserved end residues are part of each CDR3. Fields, in order: CDR3 DNA, CDR3 protein, CDR3 length, V gene, J gene, D gene, clone size. A D gene is named only where the DNA matches it firmly. Size is stated for part of the rows, as once, few or many counts, or as a class when the clone is expanded.

TGCGCCAGCAGTCAGAAGGAGGCTGAAGCTTTCTTT,CASSQKEAEAFF,12,TRBV23-1,TRBJ1-1,.,few
TGTGCCTGGAGTTGGGGGGCACAGGTTCCGTTCTTC,CAWSWGAQVPFF,12,TRBV30,TRBJ2-1,.,.
TGCAGCGTGGACGGACTAGCGGGGAACACAGATACGCAGTATTTT,CSVDGLAGNTDTQYF,15,TRBV29-1,TRBJ2-3,TRBD2,.
TGCAGCGTTGTCCAGGGGGCGGGTGAGACCCAGTACTTC,CSVVQGAGETQYF,13,TRBV29-1,TRBJ2-5,TRBD1,few
TGTGCCAGTAGTATGGGGACAGCTAACTATGGCTACACCTTC,CASSMGTANYGYTF,14,TRBV19,TRBJ1-2,TRBD1,.
TGCAGCGGAGATACGCGGGAGACCCAGTACTTC,CSGDTRETQYF,11,TRBV29-1,TRBJ2-5,.,few
TGTGCCTGGAGTGTACTCTCGGGTAACGAGCAGTACTTC,CAWSVLSGNEQYF,13,TRBV30,TRBJ2-7,.,few
TGTGCCAGCAGTGAATCGGACAGAGAGACCCAGTACTTC,CASSESDRETQYF,13,TRBV25-1,TRBJ2-5,.,.
TGTGCCACCAGCATCTCTATGTCAGGGGAAGAGACCCAGTACTTC,CATSISMSGEETQYF,15,TRBV15,TRBJ2-5,.,.
TGTGCCAGCAGTTTAAGGCTAGCGGAGACCTCCTACGAGCAGTACTTC,CASSLRLAETSYEQYF,16,TRBV28,TRBJ2-7,TRBD2,once
TGTGCCTGGTCCCTTACGCTCTCTGGGAACACTGAAGCTTTCTTT,CAWSLTLSGNTEAFF,15,TRBV30,TRBJ1-1,.,.
TGTGCCAGCAGCCAAGCAGGGGAATCTCGGGGCTACACCTTC,CASSQAGESRGYTF,14,TRBV4-2,TRBJ1-2,.,.
TGCGCCAGCAGCCCCAGCGGGAATGAGCAGTTCTTC,CASSPSGNEQFF,12,TRBV10-1,TRBJ2-1,.,.
TGCAGCGTTCGTGAGGGCGGAGATACGCAGTATTTT,CSVREGGDTQYF,12,TRBV29-1,TRBJ2-3,.,.
TGCGCCAGCAGCTATCTAGCGGGGGGCTCCTCCAATGAGCAGTTCTTC,CASSYLAGGSSNEQFF,16,TRBV5-1,TRBJ2-1,TRBD2,.
TGTGCCAGCAGCGACAGGGGGAGAGAGACCCAGTACTTC,CASSDRGRETQYF,13,TRBV6-1,TRBJ2-5,TRBD1,.
TGTGCCAGCAGCGCCCTTCGTTCAAGCGGGGGCACAGATACGCAGTATTTT,CASSALRSSGGTDTQYF,17,TRBV9,TRBJ2-3,TRBD2,.
TGTGCCAGCAGCCCGCTAGGCGCAGATACGCAGTATTTT,CASSPLGADTQYF,13,TRBV7-9,TRBJ2-3,.,.
TGTGCCTGGAGTGAGGCTAGCGGTTACAATGAGCAGTTCTTC,CAWSEASGYNEQFF,14,TRBV30,TRBJ2-1,TRBD2,.
TGTGCCAGCACTTCCCTCCGGGACAGAGACACAGATACGCAGTATTTT,CASTSLRDRDTDTQYF,16,TRBV28,TRBJ2-3,TRBD1,.
TGTGCCTGGAGGAGAGATAAATACGACTCACCCCTCCACTTT,CAWRRDKYDSPLHF,14,TRBV30,TRBJ1-6,.,.
TGTGCCAGCAGTGGACTGAGTTCCTACGAGCAGTACTTC,CASSGLSSYEQYF,13,TRBV27,TRBJ2-7,.,.
TGCAGCTCCCATAGGGGTCCGAACACCGGGGAGCTGTTTTTT,CSSHRGPNTGELFF,14,TRBV29-1,TRBJ2-2,.,once
TGCAGCGTTGGTAGCGGCTCGAACACCGGGGAGCTGTTTTTT,CSVGSGSNTGELFF,14,TRBV29-1,TRBJ2-2,.,.
TGTGCCTGGACCCAAGGGACAGGGGGACACTATGGCTACACCTTC,CAWTQGTGGHYGYTF,15,TRBV30,TRBJ1-2,TRBD1,.
TGCAGCGTGGGGGGACTTAGCACAGATACGCAGTATTTT,CSVGGLSTDTQYF,13,TRBV29-1,TRBJ2-3,.,.
TGTGCTAGTGCCTCACCCACGACTAGCGGGGCACTCACAGATACGCAGTATTTT,CASASPTTSGALTDTQYF,18,TRBV12-5,TRBJ2-3,TRBD2,.
TGTGCCAGCAGCGTAGATCTGGGGCCCTACGAGCAGTACTTC,CASSVDLGPYEQYF,14,TRBV9,TRBJ2-7,.,once
TGTGCCAGCAAGGACAGTTCTTACAATGAGCAGTTCTTC,CASKDSSYNEQFF,13,TRBV2,TRBJ2-1,.,.
TGTGCCTGGAGGGGACTAGCCCCAGAGACCCAGTACTTC,CAWRGLAPETQYF,13,TRBV30,TRBJ2-5,TRBD2,few
TGCAGCGTTGAAGATGGGGCTAGCACAGATACGCAGTATTTT,CSVEDGASTDTQYF,14,TRBV29-1,TRBJ2-3,.,.
TGCAGCGTAGGTGTGAAAGATACGCAGTATTTT,CSVGVKDTQYF,11,TRBV29-1,TRBJ2-3,.,few
TGCAGCGTTGAAGATCCGGCGCGGGAGCAGTACTTC,CSVEDPAREQYF,12,TRBV29-1,TRBJ2-7,.,few
TGTGCCAGCAGTGAACGGGTGGCCAGCTCCTACAATGAGCAGTTCTTC,CASSERVASSYNEQFF,16,TRBV25-1,TRBJ2-1,.,few
TGTGCCATCAGTGAGCAAGGCAGCGGGAGACGAAATGAGCAGTTCTTC,CAISEQGSGRRNEQFF,16,TRBV10-3,TRBJ2-1,TRBD2,.
TGTGCCATCAGTGAAGGACAGGGGGAAAACATTCAGTACTTC,CAISEGQGENIQYF,14,TRBV10-3,TRBJ2-4,TRBD1,.
TGCGCCAGCAGCCGCACGGGACTCATGGATGGCAATGAGCAGTTCTTC,CASSRTGLMDGNEQFF,16,TRBV4-1,TRBJ2-1,.,few
TGTGCCAGTAGTCGAACGGGAGGCTACACCTTC,CASSRTGGYTF,11,TRBV19,TRBJ1-2,.,few
TGTGCCTGGATCGGCGGGGGGCACTACAATGAGCAGTTCTTC,CAWIGGGHYNEQFF,14,TRBV30,TRBJ2-1,TRBD2,few
TGTGCCAGCAGCTTAGTTGGCGGGAGGGGCACAGATACGCAGTATTTT,CASSLVGGRGTDTQYF,16,TRBV7-8,TRBJ2-3,TRBD2,.
TGTGCCAGCAGTTCCGCAGGGAGCTCTGGGGCCAACGTCCTGACTTTC,CASSSAGSSGANVLTF,16,TRBV6-6,TRBJ2-6,.,.
TGTGCCACCAGCAGAGATAGAATGGACAGGGTCACCTCCTACGAGCAGTACTTC,CATSRDRMDRVTSYEQYF,18,TRBV15,TRBJ2-7,TRBD1,.
TGCGCCAGCAGCCCCCAGGGGTCTCGCACAGATACGCAGTATTTT,CASSPQGSRTDTQYF,15,TRBV4-1,TRBJ2-3,.,.
TGTGCCAGCAGCAACGGCAGGGCCGAGACCCAGTACTTC,CASSNGRAETQYF,13,TRBV21-1,TRBJ2-5,.,.
TGTGCCAGCAGCCCTAGCGGGGGGAACCAAGAGACCCAGTACTTC,CASSPSGGNQETQYF,15,TRBV5-4,TRBJ2-5,TRBD2,.
TGTGCCAGCAGCATTGCGGGAGTACACTCCTACAATGAGCAGTTCTTC,CASSIAGVHSYNEQFF,16,TRBV9,TRBJ2-1,TRBD2,.
TGCAGCGACGGACTAGGAGTGACAGATACGCAGTATTTT,CSDGLGVTDTQYF,13,TRBV29-1,TRBJ2-3,TRBD2,.